The 5 T cell receptor beta chains presented below share a single source sample, sequenced in a study of identical twins (dated by TCRdb to 2016 to 2017). Library generation was performed with 5' RACE. Sequencing used an Illumina HiSeq 2000. The public reads were reanalyzed by TCRdb: fastp trimming at Q25, MiXCR alignment, in-frame beta chains only. Identical CDR3 proteins give one entry, which carries the most common genes and DNA. The sample includes 500,000 or so distinct CDR3 sequences, with 22% observed a single time. In total, the top ten clones hold around 0.9% of the sample. These sequences were also reported in another study, on T cells expressing NK-cell markers.

Sequenced sample: CD4+ T cells sorted from blood. These receptors originate from a woman younger than 35 in good health.

This clonotype came up a few times. This chain joins TRBV20-1 and TRBJ2-5; D remains unclear. Germline CDR1 and CDR2: DFQATT and SNEGSKA (reference sequence). V gave up 6 bases and J gave up 4 bases, with 18 bases separating them. The CDR3 length is 14 residues. This chain's CDR3 is CSASFRAERETQYF. In DNA form, the CDR3 reads TGCAGTGCCAGTTTTCGGGCCGAACGAGAGACCCAGTACTTC.

This clonotype was seen at least ten times. The chain employs TRBV7-2 and TRBJ2-7; D is perhaps TRBD2 (5 bases). This CDR3 has 12 residues. Germline-derived CDR1 and CDR2 are SGHTA and FQGNSA. Between the trimmed V and J ends, which lost 1 base and 7 bases, there was a span of 8 bases. Written as DNA, the CDR3 is TGTGCCAGCAGCTTAGGTCGAGGGGAGCAGTACTTC. Amino acids: CASSLGRGEQYF.

This chain connects TRBV19 to TRBJ1-1, with D possibly being TRBD1 (6 bases). V was trimmed by 7 bases and J by 1 base, leaving 10 bases between them. The CDR3 contains 13 residues. Germline lookup yields CDR1 LNHDA and CDR2 SQIVND (reference sequence). The CDR3 region has the DNA TGTGCCAGTAAACGACAGGAGAACACTGAAGCTTTCTTT. Translating gives CASKRQENTEAFF.

This clonotype has just a few counts. The chain recombines TRBV2 with TRBJ2-3; D unclear. Germline V lookup: CDR1 SNHLY, CDR2 FYNNEI. Between the trimmed V and J ends, which lost 2 bases and 2 bases, there was a span of 20 bases. This CDR3 is built from 18 residues. CDR3: CASSEIDRSTPDTDTQYF. DNA for the CDR3: TGTGCCAGCAGTGAAATTGATAGGTCTACTCCTGACACAGATACGCAGTATTTT.

The sample holds a few counts of this clonotype. The chain combines TRBV15 with TRBJ2-7; possibly TRBD2 for D (5 bases). The CDR3 length is 13 residues. Trimming took off 5 bases at V and 0 bases at J, with 8 bases between the two ends. Germline CDR1 is LNHNV and CDR2 is YYDKDF (reference sequence). CDR3 loop: CATSYGDSYEQYF. The CDR3 nucleotides read TGTGCCACCAGCTACGGGGACTCCTACGAGCAGTACTTC.